The entry below gives a single T cell receptor beta chain sequence along with its context. Its matching antigen is unknown. The germline gene is not matched at one end of the junction; a read error may be the cause. This CDR3 contains 12 residues. CDR1 is SEHNR and CDR2 is FQNEAQ in the germline V gene (reference sequence). Sampled while nominally healthy, donors likely had unrecorded immune exposures. This sample is drawn from a study of cytomegalovirus exposure and HLA in healthy donors. Whole-study findings and limits: Rates of TCR association differed by HLA locus in a later analysis, with DRB1 highest and HLA-C lowest.

Use of 60 Vbeta and 13 Jbeta primers characterized the PCR. Profiled with immunoSEQ multiplex PCR; TCRdb holds only in-frame clones, not every one. The table lists about 90,000 clones, over 55% of them singletons, with roughly a fifth in the top ten. Input material: PBMCs. V is TRBV7-9 and J is TRBJ1-2, with TRBD1 identical over 8 bases. This sequence was found in a woman aged 45-65 years in good health and CMV-seropositive. CDR3 residues: CSSSQDRDGYTF. The CDR3 DNA sequence: TGTTCCAGCAGCCAGGACAGGGACGGCTACACCTTC.